These 5 T cell receptor beta chains share one sample of origin, sequenced in a study of shared clonotypes between healthy human individuals. CD8 cells regarded as naive lacked CD45RO, were positively chosen for CCR7, and omitted terminally differentiated effector memory CD45RA+ cells. TCRdb's copy holds only in-frame clones and misses some; the assay was immunoSEQ multiplex PCR. The table lists 2 million to 2.5 million clones, about 93% of them singletons. Sequenced: naive CD8+ T cells from PBMCs. The receptors come from a man younger than 35 in good health. Some clones in this sample may be carry-over from other donors' samples.

The rearrangement links TRBV27 to TRBJ1-5; perhaps TRBD1 as D (6 bases). The CDR3 contains 14 residues. Looked up from germline, CDR1 is MNHEY and CDR2 is SMNVEV (reference sequence). V was clipped by 3 bases and J by 7 bases, with 13 bases between them. CDR3 sequence (DNA): TGTGCCAGCAGTTTCCTGGGGGCCGAACAGCCCCAGCATTTT. Encoded protein: CASSFLGAEQPQHF.

The V gene is TRBV9, the J gene TRBJ2-1; TRBD2 is a possible D gene (6 bases). V was clipped by 3 bases and J by 6 bases, with 16 bases between them. CDR1 SGDLS and CDR2 YYNGEE come from the germline V gene. This CDR3 has 15 residues. The CDR3 sequence: CASSGLGSRRNEQFF. The CDR3 DNA sequence: TGTGCCAGCAGCGGACTAGGTTCTCGTCGCAATGAGCAGTTCTTC. Using reference TRBV9 and TRBJ2-1 for the parts outside the CDR3, the full variable domain is DSGVTQTPKHLITATGQRVTLRCSPRSGDLSVYWYQQSLDQGLQFLIQYYNGEERAKGNILERFSAQQFPDLHSELNLSSLELGDSALYFCASSGLGSRRNEQFFGPGTRLTVL.

DNA for the CDR3: TGTGCCAGCAGCAAAGGGACTAGCGGGAGCAATGAGCAGTTCTTC. This translates into CASSKGTSGSNEQFF. The J gene is TRBJ2-1, the V gene TRBV9, with 14 positions matching TRBD2. The CDR3 contains 15 residues. Germline V gene lookup returns CDR1 SGDLS and CDR2 YYNGEE. With V trimmed by 4 bases and J by 6 bases, 3 bases remained unmatched.

About this clone: This specimen includes other DNA sequences encoding the same CDR3. The chain is built from TRBV7-9 and TRBJ2-3; D remains ambiguous. The CDR3 has 13 residues. Trimming left V 5 bases short and J 0 bases short, with 6 bases between. Germline lookup yields CDR1 SEHNR and CDR2 FQNEAQ (reference sequence). CDR3 in amino acids: CASSRSSTDTQYF. CDR3 bases: TGTGCCAGCAGCCGCTCGAGCACAGATACGCAGTATTTT.

The V and J genes are TRBV9 and TRBJ1-1, with D unclear. The V end lost 0 bases, the J end lost 0 bases, and 9 bases lay between the germline ends. Germline CDR1 and CDR2: SGDLS and YYNGEE. The CDR3 totals 15 residues. The CDR3: CASSVDAVLNTEAFF. The CDR3 bases are TGTGCCAGCAGCGTAGATGCAGTCCTGAACACTGAAGCTTTCTTT.